One TCR beta chain is described in this entry. V gave up 5 bases and J gave up 2 bases, with 16 bases separating them. The CDR3 spans 16 residues. Germline loops: CDR1 SGHVS, CDR2 FQNEAQ. This entry belongs to a study of CD8+CD57+ T cells in acquired aplastic anemia. Genomic DNA, serving as template, underwent TCR beta VDJ and CDR3 profiling. One entry per CDR3 protein, called by TCRdb with MiXCR from the reads. The sample has 200,000 to 250,000 distinct CDR3 sequences, 50% to 70% seen once. Patients sequenced had flow cytometry evidence of CD8+CD57+ cell expansion. The specimen sequenced was sorted CD4+, CD8+, or CD8+CD57+ T cells (not recorded which) from PBMCs. The gene calls are TRBV7-8 and TRBJ2-1; D is perhaps TRBD2 (5 bases). This clonotype was sampled from a human donor with aplastic anemia. The CDR3 sequence is CASSPQRFTTYNEQFF. The CDR3 bases are TGTGCCAGCAGCCCTCAGCGGTTCACCACCTACAATGAGCAGTTCTTC.